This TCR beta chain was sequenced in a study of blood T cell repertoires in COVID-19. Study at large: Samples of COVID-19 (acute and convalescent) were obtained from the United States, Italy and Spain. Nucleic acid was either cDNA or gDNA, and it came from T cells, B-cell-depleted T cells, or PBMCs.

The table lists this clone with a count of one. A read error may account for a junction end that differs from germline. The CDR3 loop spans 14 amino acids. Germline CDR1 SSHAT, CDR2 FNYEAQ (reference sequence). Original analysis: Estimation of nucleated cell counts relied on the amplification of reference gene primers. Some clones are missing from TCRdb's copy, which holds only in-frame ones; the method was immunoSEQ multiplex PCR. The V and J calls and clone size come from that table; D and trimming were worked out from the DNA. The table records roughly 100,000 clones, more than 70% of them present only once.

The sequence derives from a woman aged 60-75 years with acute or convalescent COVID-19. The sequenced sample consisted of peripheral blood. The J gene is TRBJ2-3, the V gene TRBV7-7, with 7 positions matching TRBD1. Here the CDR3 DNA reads TGTGCTAGCAGCCAGACAGGGACAACAGATACGCAGTATTTT. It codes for CASSQTGTTDTQYF.